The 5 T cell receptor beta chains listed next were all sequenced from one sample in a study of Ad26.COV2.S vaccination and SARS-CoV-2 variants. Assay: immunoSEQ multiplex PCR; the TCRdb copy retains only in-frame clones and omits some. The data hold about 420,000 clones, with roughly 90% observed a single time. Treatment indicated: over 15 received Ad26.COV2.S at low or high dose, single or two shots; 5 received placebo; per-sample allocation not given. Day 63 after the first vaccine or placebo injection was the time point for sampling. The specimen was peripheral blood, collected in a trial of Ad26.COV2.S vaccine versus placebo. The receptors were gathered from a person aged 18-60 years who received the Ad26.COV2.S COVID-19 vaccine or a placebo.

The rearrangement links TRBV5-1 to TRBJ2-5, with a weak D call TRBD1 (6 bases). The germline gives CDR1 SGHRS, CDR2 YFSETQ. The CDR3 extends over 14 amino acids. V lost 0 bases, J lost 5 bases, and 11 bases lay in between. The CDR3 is CASSLGRGDETQYF. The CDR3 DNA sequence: TGCGCCAGCAGCTTGGGCAGGGGAGACGAGACCCAGTACTTC.

CDR3 protein: CASSPTEKLYGYTF. CDR3 sequence (DNA): TGTGCCAGCAGCCCGACAGAAAAACTATATGGCTACACCTTC. V is TRBV7-2 and J is TRBJ1-2, with a weak D call TRBD1 (5 bases). Trimming pared 5 bases from V and 5 bases from J, leaving 15 bases between. The CDR3 has 14 amino acids. Germline-derived CDR1 and CDR2 are SGHTA and FQGNSA.

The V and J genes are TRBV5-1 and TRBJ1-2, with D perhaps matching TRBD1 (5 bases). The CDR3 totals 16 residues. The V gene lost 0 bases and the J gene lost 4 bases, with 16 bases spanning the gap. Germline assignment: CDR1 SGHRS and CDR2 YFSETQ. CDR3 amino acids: CASSLVAPGPLYGYTF. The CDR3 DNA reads TGCGCCAGCAGCTTGGTCGCCCCGGGACCGCTCTATGGCTACACCTTC.

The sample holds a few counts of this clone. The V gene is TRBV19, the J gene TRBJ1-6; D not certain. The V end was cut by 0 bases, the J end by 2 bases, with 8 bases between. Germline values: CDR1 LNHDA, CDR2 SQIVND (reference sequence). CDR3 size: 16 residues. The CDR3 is CASSIESGAYNSPLHF. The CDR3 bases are TGTGCCAGTAGTATAGAAAGCGGGGCCTATAATTCACCCCTCCACTTT.

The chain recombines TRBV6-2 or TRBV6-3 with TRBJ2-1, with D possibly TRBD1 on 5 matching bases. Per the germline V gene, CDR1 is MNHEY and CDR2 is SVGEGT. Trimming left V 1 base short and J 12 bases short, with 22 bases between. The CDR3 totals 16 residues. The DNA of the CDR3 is TGTGCCAGCAGTTACTTGGAGACATCGACACTAACAGGGCAGTTCTTC. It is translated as CASSYLETSTLTGQFF.